These T cell receptor beta chains were read from a single sample in a study of blood T cell repertoires in COVID-19. Measured with immunoSEQ multiplex PCR; TCRdb has only the in-frame clones, and not every one. This table has about 370,000 clones, about 87% appearing once. Material for sequencing was peripheral blood. These receptors all come from a woman aged 25-40 years with COVID-19, enrolled during active disease. The CDR3 runs from the conserved cysteine through the conserved F or W. The order of the fields is D gene, J gene, clone size, V gene, CDR3 protein, CDR3 DNA. The D gene is left open where the match is weak. Size values are once, few and many counts, or a class for expanded clones, and some rows have none.

>-|TRBJ2-7|-|TRBV28
CASGPTTDLPYEQYF
TGTGCCAGCGGGCCGACGACGGATCTCCCCTACGAGCAGTACTTC
>TRBD1|TRBJ2-3|-|TRBV5-6
CASSPQQGARDTQYF
TGTGCCAGCAGCCCCCAACAGGGGGCGAGGGATACGCAGTATTTT
>TRBD2|TRBJ2-1|-|TRBV28
CASSLWGLAGTAEQFF
TGTGCCAGCAGTTTATGGGGGCTAGCGGGAACGGCTGAGCAGTTCTTC
>TRBD2|TRBJ2-7|-|TRBV7-2
CASSPSGRGYEQYF
TGTGCCAGCAGCCCCAGCGGGAGGGGGTACGAGCAGTACTTC
>-|TRBJ1-1|-|TRBV27
CASSLSKRGNTEAFF
TGTGCCAGCAGTTTATCGAAGCGGGGGAACACTGAAGCTTTCTTT
>TRBD1|TRBJ1-4|few|TRBV4-2
CASTPGQGANEKLFF
TGTGCCAGCACCCCTGGGCAGGGGGCTAATGAAAAACTGTTTTTT
>TRBD2|TRBJ2-2|-|TRBV2
CASIGTSGSYTGELFF
TGTGCCAGCATCGGGACTAGCGGGAGTTACACCGGGGAGCTGTTTTTT
>-|TRBJ1-1|-|TRBV3-1/TRBV3-2
CASSQASGETEAFF
TGTGCCAGCAGCCAAGCTAGTGGGGAGACTGAAGCTTTCTTT
>TRBD2|TRBJ2-1|-|TRBV24-1
CATRGLGFEQFF
TGTGCCACCAGGGGACTAGGGTTTGAGCAGTTCTTC
>TRBD1|TRBJ2-7|-|TRBV5-1
CASSPGQGSYEQYF
TGCGCCAGCAGCCCGGGACAGGGGTCCTACGAGCAGTACTTC
>-|TRBJ2-5|-|TRBV7-2
CASSPRTAQETQYF
TGTGCCAGCAGCCCCAGGACAGCACAAGAGACCCAGTACTTC
>TRBD1|TRBJ1-3|-|TRBV6-5
CASSYSDRASGNTIYF
TGTGCCAGCAGTTACTCGGACAGGGCCTCTGGAAACACCATATATTTT
>-|TRBJ2-3|-|TRBV28
CASKEGQAIFTQYF
TGTGCCAGCAAGGAGGGTCAGGCTATCTTTACGCAGTATTTT
>-|TRBJ1-1|-|TRBV28
CASSPGGAGGWTEAFF
TGTGCCAGCAGCCCAGGTGGGGCGGGGGGCTGGACTGAAGCTTTCTTT
>TRBD2|TRBJ2-1|-|TRBV7-3
CASSPLGLAGVNEQFF
TGTGCCAGCAGCCCACTAGGACTAGCGGGAGTCAATGAGCAGTTCTTC
>TRBD1|TRBJ1-3|many|TRBV11-2
CASSTRDRGYSSSGNTIYF
TGTGCCAGCAGCACCCGGGACAGGGGTTACTCTAGCTCTGGAAACACCATATATTTT
>TRBD2|TRBJ2-3|-|TRBV6-4
CASSEDSGTADTQYF
TGTGCCAGCAGTGAAGATAGCGGGACGGCAGATACGCAGTATTTT
>-|TRBJ2-5|-|TRBV7-3
CASSLTGQWLETQYF
TGTGCCAGCAGCTTAACTGGACAGTGGTTGGAGACCCAGTACTTC
>TRBD2|TRBJ2-7|-|TRBV6-5
CASSYGPGRELYEQYF
TGTGCCAGCAGTTACGGTCCGGGGCGGGAGCTCTACGAGCAGTACTTC
>-|TRBJ2-7|-|TRBV19
CASSGRGGEYEQYF
TGTGCCAGTAGCGGGAGAGGAGGGGAATACGAGCAGTACTTC
>TRBD1|TRBJ2-1|few|TRBV4-3
CASSQDHPGQGKVNEQFF
TGCGCCAGCAGCCAAGATCATCCGGGACAGGGAAAGGTCAATGAGCAGTTCTTC
>TRBD2|TRBJ2-7|-|TRBV7-8
CASSVAGESYEQYF
TGTGCCAGCAGCGTAGCGGGAGAGTCATACGAGCAGTACTTC
>-|TRBJ2-1|-|TRBV29-1
CSVRLSNNEEQFF
TGCAGCGTTCGACTCAGTAACAATGAGGAGCAGTTCTTC
>-|TRBJ2-2|-|TRBV7-7
CASSLGWEKDTGELFF
TGTGCTAGCAGCTTAGGATGGGAGAAGGACACCGGGGAGCTGTTTTTT
>-|TRBJ2-7|-|TRBV12-3/TRBV12-4
CASSLGSEQYF
TGTGCCAGCAGTTTAGGGAGCGAGCAGTACTTC
>-|TRBJ1-6|-|TRBV4-1
CASSQLVPVNSPLHF
TGCGCCAGCAGCCAATTGGTCCCAGTCAATTCACCCCTCCACTTT
>TRBD2|TRBJ2-3|-|TRBV7-8
CASSLPGGIAETTDTQYF
TGTGCCAGCAGCTTACCGGGAGGGATAGCGGAGACCACAGATACGCAGTATTTT
>-|TRBJ1-5|-|TRBV5-1
CASSLAGVGNQPQHF
TGCGCCAGCAGCCTGGCGGGGGTGGGTAATCAGCCCCAGCATTTT
>TRBD2|TRBJ2-2|-|TRBV27
CASSPRTSGRAYTGELFF
TGTGCCAGCAGTCCCCGGACTAGCGGGAGGGCCTACACCGGGGAGCTGTTTTTT
>-|TRBJ1-1|-|TRBV3-1/TRBV3-2
CASSQLERNTEAFF
TGTGCCAGCAGCCAGCTCGAGAGGAACACTGAAGCTTTCTTT